Shown below are 25 T cell receptor beta chains from a single sample sequenced in a study of shared clonotypes between healthy human individuals. Sequenced by immunoSEQ multiplex PCR; TCRdb stores in-frame clones only, minus some. The table records about 450,000 clones, roughly 77% of them present only once. Input material: PBMCs. The receptors originated from a woman aged 40 to 49 in good health. Some clones in this sample may be carry-over from other donors' samples.

The chain links TRBV7-9 to TRBJ1-2; possible D gene TRBD1, 6 bases. Trimming cost V 9 bases and J 8 bases, with 16 bases left between them. This CDR3 is 12 amino acids long. Per the germline V gene, CDR1 is SEHNR and CDR2 is FQNEAQ (reference sequence). The CDR3 DNA sequence: TGTGCCAGTCGAACGGAGGGGGAGGGCTACACCTTC. Translation gives CASRTEGEGYTF.

V is TRBV9 and J is TRBJ2-3; 9 nucleotides line up with TRBD2. Per the germline V gene, CDR1 is SGDLS and CDR2 is YYNGEE. The CDR3 loop spans 16 amino acids. V trimming: 2 bases; J trimming: 5 bases; junction bases outside the gene matches: 9. CDR3 protein: CASSVNSGSSGDTQYF. CDR3 DNA sequence: TGTGCCAGCAGCGTTAATAGCGGGAGTAGTGGAGATACGCAGTATTTT. The full variable domain, completed using reference TRBV9 and TRBJ2-3, is DSGVTQTPKHLITATGQRVTLRCSPRSGDLSVYWYQQSLDQGLQFLIQYYNGEERAKGNILERFSAQQFPDLHSELNLSSLELGDSALYFCASSVNSGSSGDTQYFGPGTRLTVL.

V gene TRBV30 combines with J gene TRBJ1-5; tentatively, D is TRBD1 (6 bases). The CDR3 has 15 residues. Germline CDR1 GTSNPN, CDR2 SVGIG (reference sequence). V lost 1 base and J 2 bases, leaving 12 bases between the germline ends. CDR3 in amino acids: CAWSDRGARNQPQHF. CDR3 DNA sequence: TGTGCCTGGAGTGATCGGGGGGCGCGCAATCAGCCCCAGCATTTT.

This clone turned up a few times. The V call is TRBV7-8, the J call TRBJ2-1; possible D gene TRBD2, 5 bases. Germline assignment: CDR1 SGHVS and CDR2 FQNEAQ. The V and J ends lost 5 bases and 10 bases respectively, with 12 bases between them. This CDR3 contains 12 residues. The CDR3 reads CASSTPGKEQFF. DNA for the CDR3: TGTGCCAGCAGCACACCGGGAAAAGAGCAGTTCTTC.

J is TRBJ2-1 and V is TRBV7-2, with D perhaps TRBD1 (6 bases). V lost 5 bases and J 12 bases, leaving 20 bases between the germline ends. Germline assignment: CDR1 SGHTA and CDR2 FQGNSA. CDR3 length equals 14 residues. CDR3 residues: CASSPRVLKGGQFF. CDR3 nucleotide sequence: TGTGCCAGCAGCCCCCGGGTCCTCAAAGGGGGGCAGTTCTTC.

The V and J genes are TRBV4-2 and TRBJ2-5; D not certain. This CDR3 region has 15 residues. Germline V lookup: CDR1 LGHNA, CDR2 YNFKEQ. The V end lost 1 base, the J end lost 1 base, and 10 bases lay between the germline ends. The CDR3 DNA follows: TGTGCCAGCAGCCAAGTAGGGCTAGTCCAAGAGACCCAGTACTTC. Protein product: CASSQVGLVQETQYF.

The V gene is TRBV28, the J gene TRBJ1-5; D is perhaps TRBD1 (6 bases). V gave up 5 bases and J gave up 4 bases, with 18 bases separating them. The CDR3 sequence is 16 residues long. The germline V gene encodes CDR1 MDHEN and CDR2 SYDVKM. Written as DNA, the CDR3 is TGTGCCAGCAGTCAAACCACAGGGAGGGTGAATCAGCCCCAGCATTTT. Amino acid sequence: CASSQTTGRVNQPQHF.

This chain links TRBV7-9 with TRBJ2-1; 8 bases are shared with TRBD2. In germline, CDR1 is SEHNR, CDR2 FQNEAQ (reference sequence). Unmatched junction bases numbered 5, after V lost 5 bases and J lost 2 bases. This CDR3 spans 15 amino acids. CDR3 in amino acids: CASSPRGGPYNEQFF. The DNA of the CDR3 is TGTGCCAGCAGCCCTCGGGGGGGGCCCTACAATGAGCAGTTCTTC. Full variable domain (outside the CDR3, taken from reference TRBV7-9 and TRBJ2-1): DTGVSQNPRHKITKRGQNVTFRCDPISEHNRLYWYRQTLGQGPEFLTYFQNEAQLEKSRLLSDRFSAERPKGSFSTLEIQRTEQGDSAMYLCASSPRGGPYNEQFFGPGTRLTVL.

V usage is TRBV19 and J usage is TRBJ1-1, with D perhaps TRBD1 (5 bases). The V gene's germline CDR1 is LNHDA and CDR2 SQIVND (reference sequence). The ends were cut back, 5 bases at V and 4 bases at J, with 14 bases in the middle. CDR3 length: 14 amino acids. In DNA form, the CDR3 reads TGTGCCAGTAGTCAGGCCAGAAGGGGCACTGAAGCTTTCTTT. The encoded protein is CASSQARRGTEAFF.

The rearrangement joins TRBV19 to TRBJ1-3; D remains unclear. V was shortened by 8 bases and J by 1 base, with 18 bases between the two germline ends. Per germline, CDR1 LNHDA and CDR2 SQIVND (reference sequence). CDR3 length: 16 amino acids. CDR3 sequence (DNA): TGTGCCAGTGTCCCCCAGGACGAGCGGTCTGGAAACACCATATATTTT. This gives the protein CASVPQDERSGNTIYF.

This rearrangement joins TRBV4-2 to TRBJ2-7, with D tentatively TRBD1 or TRBD2 (5 bases each). This CDR3 spans 14 amino acids. Trimming took 4 bases from V and 3 from J, leaving 13 bases between them. The V gene's germline CDR1 is LGHNA and CDR2 YNFKEQ. The chain's CDR3 is CASSPSWGFYEQYF. The CDR3, as DNA: TGTGCCAGCAGCCCTAGCTGGGGGTTCTACGAGCAGTACTTC.

The rearrangement uses TRBV1 and TRBJ2-2; the DNA was not compared with TRBD2, the D call given in the table. TRBV1 is given as a pseudogene. The CDR3 sequence is 17 residues long. This CDR3 reads CTSSQGSSGRDTGELFF. The CDR3 DNA follows: TGCACCAGCAGCCAGGGATCTAGCGGGAGGGATACCGGGGAGCTGTTTTTT.

The rearrangement links TRBV9 to TRBJ2-7, with D possibly matching TRBD2 (6 bases). CDR3 size: 12 residues. Germline V gene lookup returns CDR1 SGDLS and CDR2 YYNGEE. The germline V and J ends were trimmed by 3 bases and 4 bases, with 8 bases remaining between them. CDR3 sequence (DNA): TGTGCCAGCAGCGGGAGGGGTTACGAGCAGTACTTC. Residues: CASSGRGYEQYF.

The chain recombines TRBV5-4 with TRBJ1-5, with 7 bases fitting TRBD1. The germline CDR1 and CDR2 sequences are SGHNT and YYREEE (reference sequence). Trimming removed 0 bases from V and 2 bases from J; junction bases left unmatched: 11. The CDR3 runs 18 residues. The CDR3 DNA follows: TGTGCCAGCAGCTTGGGGAAAGACAGGGCCCGAGGCAATCAGCCCCAGCATTTT. This gives the protein CASSLGKDRARGNQPQHF.

V and J are TRBV10-1 and TRBJ2-5; TRBD2 matches 7 bases. The germline V gene has CDR1 WNHNN and CDR2 SYGVQD (reference sequence). The CDR3 has 13 residues. With 4 bases clipped from V and 4 bases from J, the junction kept 3 bases outside the gene matches. The CDR3 region is CASSVVAGETQYF. The CDR3 nucleotides are TGCGCCAGCAGTGTGGTAGCGGGAGAGACCCAGTACTTC.

The chain is built from TRBV7-2 and TRBJ2-5; no clear D gene. Trimming pared 1 base from V and 2 bases from J, leaving 8 bases between. CDR3 size: 14 residues. Per the germline V gene, CDR1 is SGHTA and CDR2 is FQGNSA. CDR3 sequence: CASSLVVGQETQYF. The CDR3 bases are TGTGCCAGCAGCTTAGTGGTGGGGCAAGAGACCCAGTACTTC.

The chain uses TRBV27 and TRBJ2-1, with 8 positions matching TRBD1. The CDR3 contains 14 residues. Germline CDR1 MNHEY, CDR2 SMNVEV (reference sequence). V shed 3 bases, J shed 6 bases, and the junction held 4 bases outside the gene matches. CDR3 protein: CASSFRRGRNEQFF. The DNA of the CDR3 is TGTGCCAGCAGTTTCCGCAGGGGGCGCAATGAGCAGTTCTTC.

This chain uses TRBV29-1 with TRBJ2-2, with TRBD2 matching 13 bases. V dropped 4 bases and J dropped 1; count of bases not matched to a gene: 12. The CDR3 covers 19 residues. Germline V gene data show CDR1 as SQVTM and CDR2 as ANQGSEA. The CDR3 region has the DNA TGCAGCGTTGGGACTAGCGGGAGTTTCAACTCCTTGAACACCGGGGAGCTGTTTTTT. Its protein product is CSVGTSGSFNSLNTGELFF.

The chain employs TRBV6-5 and TRBJ2-5; no firm D call. CDR3 length: 16 residues. V was shortened by 0 bases and J by 1 base, with 12 bases between the two germline ends. CDR1 is MNHEY, CDR2 SVGAGI, per germline. The CDR3 DNA reads as TGTGCCAGCAGTTACTCTCCTTGGACGGCCCAAGAGACCCAGTACTTC. The encoded protein is CASSYSPWTAQETQYF.

This chain uses TRBV7-8 with TRBJ1-4; D gene uncertain. The V gene's germline CDR1 is SGHVS and CDR2 FQNEAQ. V was cut by 0 bases and J by 5 bases, with 10 bases left in between. CDR3 length: 15 amino acids. DNA of the CDR3: TGTGCCAGCAGCTTAGCCGGTGGGCTGAATGAAAAACTGTTTTTT. Residues: CASSLAGGLNEKLFF. Supplemented by reference TRBV7-8 and TRBJ1-4, the full variable domain reads GAGVSQSPRYKVAKRGQDVALRCDPISGHVSLFWYQQALGQGPEFLTYFQNEAQLDKSGLPSDRFFAERPEGSVSTLKIQRTQQEDSAVYLCASSLAGGLNEKLFFGSGTQLSVL.

This clone was recorded a few times. The chain links TRBV5-1 to TRBJ2-7, with TRBD1 matching 9 bases. This CDR3 region has 16 residues. Trimming cost V 4 bases and J 2 bases; bases outside gene matches: 10. Per the germline V gene, CDR1 is SGHRS and CDR2 is YFSETQ. CDR3 nucleotide sequence: TGCGCCAGCAGCCCGGATGGGACAGGGATTACCTACGAGCAGTACTTC. It codes for CASSPDGTGITYEQYF.

This clone appeared once. The rearrangement joins TRBV5-1 to TRBJ1-2; 10 bases are shared with TRBD1. CDR1 SGHRS and CDR2 YFSETQ come from the germline V gene. CDR3 length equals 14 residues. The J segment lost 4 bases and the V segment lost 4 bases, leaving 4 bases of the junction unmatched. Written as DNA, the CDR3 is TGCGCCAGCAGCGACGGACAGGGGGTCTATGGCTACACCTTC. Residues: CASSDGQGVYGYTF.

This clone was detected only once. The chain couples TRBV7-6 to TRBJ2-3, with a tentative D call TRBD2 (6 bases). Germline V gene sequence: CDR1 SGHVS, CDR2 FNYEAQ. The CDR3 is 15 amino acids. V was cut by 6 bases and J by 3 bases, with 16 bases left in between. The CDR3 here is CASSAGTRATDTQYF. The CDR3 DNA is TGTGCCAGCAGTGCCGGGACTCGAGCAACAGATACGCAGTATTTT.

This chain links TRBV27 with TRBJ2-5; 8 bases align to TRBD1. Germline V lookup: CDR1 MNHEY, CDR2 SMNVEV (reference sequence). The junction had 11 bases not matched to a gene; V was cut back by 4 bases and J by 4 bases. This CDR3 region has 16 residues. CDR3 protein: CASSYLSQGAGETQYF. The CDR3 DNA follows: TGTGCCAGCAGTTACCTCAGTCAGGGGGCTGGAGAGACCCAGTACTTC.

The chain joins TRBV6-5 to TRBJ2-3; weak D call: TRBD1 (6 bases). The V end was cut by 6 bases, the J end by 5 bases, with 18 bases between. This CDR3 is built from 15 residues. In germline, CDR1 is MNHEY, CDR2 SVGAGI. The CDR3 region has the DNA TGTGCCAGCAGCCTCTTCAGGGGATGGGGAGATACGCAGTATTTT. As protein: CASSLFRGWGDTQYF.